The sequence of this TCR beta chain was determined in a study of T-cell reconstitution after alpha-beta-depleted transplantation in children. This clonotype has ten or more counts. The antigen is undetermined. Whole-study findings and limits: At around two months after transplant, the alpha-beta T cells were reportedly derived from several hundred expanded clones that came from non-depleted graft cells. The authors attributed T-cell counts and diversity one year after transplant mostly to newly produced T cells. Where some patients showed high TCRbeta diversity at day 60, it came from recipient T cells and thymic progenitors that had survived.

Germline trimming cut 10 bases from V and 4 bases from J; bases unmatched to any gene: 5. The CDR3 runs to 12 residues. The germline V gene encodes CDR1 SNHLY and CDR2 FYNNEI. Library preparation (for TCRbeta) was performed with unique molecular identifiers. TCRdb reprocessed the PCR reads via MiXCR and lists one record per CDR3 protein. The table lists over 25,000 distinct CDR3 sequences, around 6% of them singletons. This sequence originates from a child younger than two who had a stem cell transplant for acute myeloid leukemia, so the T cells may come from the graft donor. The sample in question was peripheral blood, obtained 60 days after TCRalphabeta/CD19-depleted stem cell transplant. The gene calls are TRBV2 and TRBJ1-2; 8 bases are a match to TRBD1. CDR3 in amino acids: CATQTGAYGYTF. CDR3 in DNA: TGTGCCACCCAGACAGGGGCCTATGGCTACACCTTC. Together with reference TRBV2 and TRBJ1-2, the CDR3 gives the full variable domain: EPEVTQTPSHQVTQMGQEVILRCVPISNHLYFYWYRQILGQKVEFLVSFYNNEISEKSEIFDDQFSVERPDGSNFTLKIRSTKLEDSAMYFCATQTGAYGYTFGSGTRLTVV.